A single sample gave rise to the 17 T cell receptor beta chains below, sequenced in a study of T cell responses to AZD1222 COVID-19 vaccine. This table comes from immunoSEQ multiplex PCR, and its TCRdb copy is limited to in-frame clones, with some not included. The profile shows some 130,000 clones, over 85% of them singletons. Sequencing used peripheral blood, obtained on day 0 of AZD1222 vaccination. These receptors were collected from an adult in good health.

This sequence joins TRBV10-2 and TRBJ2-7, with a tentative D call TRBD1 (6 bases). The CDR3 runs to 16 residues. V gave up 8 bases and J gave up 4 bases, with 24 bases separating them. CDR1 WSHSY and CDR2 SAAADI come from the germline V gene. For the CDR3, the DNA is TGCGCCAGCCGGCGGACAGTTGACGACCCCACTTACGAGCAGTACTTC. Protein sequence: CASRRTVDDPTYEQYF.

The chain combines TRBV27 with TRBJ1-2; 7 positions match TRBD1. The ends lost 2 bases at V and 7 bases at J; junction bases unmatched: 4. Germline V lookup: CDR1 MNHEY, CDR2 SMNVEV (reference sequence). This CDR3 spans 13 amino acids. This chain's CDR3 is CASSLRGPAGYTF. The CDR3, as DNA: TGTGCCAGCAGTTTAAGGGGGCCGGCTGGCTACACCTTC.

Comment on this clone: The same CDR3 can be traced to other DNA sequences in this sample. CDR3 sequence: CASSLGSSGNTIYF. CDR3 coding DNA: TGTGCCAGCAGCTTGGGGAGCTCTGGAAACACCATATATTTT. The chain recombines TRBV5-5 with TRBJ1-3; no reliable D call. Trimming removed 0 bases from V and 0 bases from J, with 4 bases in between. Germline CDR1 reads SGHKS; CDR2 reads YYEKEE (reference sequence). The CDR3 contains 14 residues.

CDR3 nucleotides: TGTGCCAGCAGCTTAGCGCGGAGGGTGGAGCCCAAAAACATTCAGTACTTC. Residues: CASSLARRVEPKNIQYF. V usage is TRBV7-8 and J usage is TRBJ2-4, with TRBD2 as a possible D gene (6 bases). CDR1 is SGHVS and CDR2 is FQNEAQ in the germline V gene. The CDR3 is made up of 17 amino acids. Trimming left V 0 bases short and J 2 bases short, with 14 bases between.

This clone showed up just a few times. The genes are TRBV7-9 and TRBJ1-2; D is uncertain. CDR1 and CDR2 (germline): SEHNR, FQNEAQ (reference sequence). Trimming took 3 bases from V and 0 from J, leaving 20 bases between them. There are 18 residues in the CDR3. The CDR3 DNA follows: TGTGCCAGCAGCTTTGGATTACGGACGGACCGATCTAACTATGGCTACACCTTC. Protein product: CASSFGLRTDRSNYGYTF.

The chain has TRBV18 and TRBJ1-5, with 7 bases fitting TRBD1. The length of the CDR3 is 16 residues. CDR1 and CDR2 from the germline V gene are KGHSH and LQKENI. The V and J ends lost 2 bases and 1 base, in that order; junction bases with no gene match: 5. CDR3 sequence reads: CASSPSGTVSNQPQHF. The DNA for the CDR3 is TGTGCCAGCTCACCATCCGGGACAGTCAGCAATCAGCCCCAGCATTTT.

J is TRBJ1-3 and V is TRBV6-5; maybe TRBD1 (6 bases). This CDR3 is built from 15 residues. With 4 bases removed from V and 9 bases from J, the gap between germline ends came to 19 bases. The germline gives CDR1 MNHEY, CDR2 SVGAGI. The CDR3 bases are TGTGCCAGCAGTTCTCCGGGACACCCCGGGAGCACCATATATTTT. It specifies CASSSPGHPGSTIYF.

This clone was observed a handful of times. This sequence joins TRBV6-6 and TRBJ1-1; 9 bases agree with TRBD1. This CDR3 spans 15 amino acids. V was clipped by 2 bases and J by 3 bases; unmatched bases: 4. Germline V lookup: CDR1 MNHNY, CDR2 SVGAGI (reference sequence). CDR3 nucleotides: TGTGCCAGCAGTTACCCGACAGGGGGGTACACTGAAGCTTTCTTT. It translates to CASSYPTGGYTEAFF.

As to this clone: Distinct nucleotide sequences in the sample also encode this CDR3. The chain links TRBV3-1 (or the pseudogene TRBV3-2) to TRBJ1-1; D gene unclear. Deletions cut 4 bases from V and 4 bases from J, with 7 bases between. CDR3 length equals 12 residues. Germline V gene data show CDR1 as LGHDT and CDR2 as YNNKEL (reference sequence). This CDR3 is CASSLEGTEAFF. As DNA, the CDR3 is TGTGCCAGCAGCCTTGAAGGCACTGAAGCTTTCTTT.

The chain is built from TRBV7-9 and TRBJ2-7; a weak D match, TRBD2 (6 bases). Trimming stripped 5 bases from V and 3 bases from J, with 20 bases between. The CDR3 is made up of 16 amino acids. Germline CDR1 and CDR2: SEHNR and FQNEAQ (reference sequence). The CDR3 here is CASSTSRRGRGYEQYF. The CDR3 region has the DNA TGTGCCAGCAGCACCAGTAGGAGGGGTCGGGGCTACGAGCAGTACTTC.

V gene TRBV6-1 combines with J gene TRBJ1-5, with D perhaps TRBD1 (5 bases). Germline CDR1 and CDR2: MNHNS and SASEGT. This CDR3 spans 18 amino acids. V lost 4 bases and J lost 0, with 19 bases in between. The CDR3 is CASSVGGGVGGSNQPQHF. The CDR3 bases are TGTGCCAGCAGTGTTGGCGGGGGGGTTGGCGGTAGCAATCAGCCCCAGCATTTT.

V usage is TRBV2 and J usage is TRBJ1-2; possibly TRBD1 for D (5 bases). V gave up 8 bases and J gave up 13 bases, with 29 bases separating them. The CDR3 sequence is 15 residues long. Germline-derived CDR1 and CDR2 are SNHLY and FYNNEI. The CDR3 protein is CASHRDGTDAFQGTF. The DNA of the CDR3 is TGTGCCAGCCACCGGGATGGGACCGACGCTTTTCAAGGCACCTTC.

This chain connects TRBV2 to TRBJ1-1; the D gene is possibly TRBD1 (6 bases). The germline CDR1 and CDR2 sequences are SNHLY and FYNNEI. The CDR3 covers 15 residues. V shed 5 bases and J shed 2 bases, with 15 bases lying between them. DNA of the CDR3: TGTGCCAGCAGTTTCTCAGGGGTTCCCAACACTGAAGCTTTCTTT. This codes for CASSFSGVPNTEAFF. Using reference TRBV2 and TRBJ1-1 for the parts outside the CDR3, the full variable domain is EPEVTQTPSHQVTQMGQEVILRCVPISNHLYFYWYRQILGQKVEFLVSFYNNEISEKSEIFDDQFSVERPDGSNFTLKIRSTKLEDSAMYFCASSFSGVPNTEAFFGQGTRLTVV.

V and J are TRBV7-9 and TRBJ1-6; D is ambiguous. The CDR3 has 16 residues. The V gene lost 3 bases and the J gene lost 0 bases, with 9 bases spanning the gap. Germline V gene data show CDR1 as SEHNR and CDR2 as FQNEAQ (reference sequence). CDR3 region: CASSFGRNSYNSPLHF. The DNA for the CDR3 is TGTGCCAGCAGCTTCGGACGAAACTCCTATAATTCACCCCTCCACTTT. The full variable domain, rest sourced from reference TRBV7-9 and TRBJ1-6, is DTGVSQNPRHKITKRGQNVTFRCDPISEHNRLYWYRQTLGQGPEFLTYFQNEAQLEKSRLLSDRFSAERPKGSFSTLEIQRTEQGDSAMYLCASSFGRNSYNSPLHFGNGTRLTVT.

The chain combines TRBV5-4 with TRBJ2-3; 11 bases align to TRBD2. V gave up 4 bases and J gave up 6 bases; unmatched junction bases: 10. CDR3 size: 16 residues. Per the germline V gene, CDR1 is SGHNT and CDR2 is YYREEE (reference sequence). CDR3 amino acids: CASSHHRSGGEDTQYF. CDR3 coding DNA: TGTGCCAGCAGCCATCACCGTAGCGGGGGGGAGGATACGCAGTATTTT.

This clone has only one observation. This rearrangement joins TRBV7-3 to TRBJ2-1, with TRBD1 matching over 9 bases. V was pared by 5 bases and J by 7 bases, with 0 bases of the junction left unmatched. This CDR3 region has 12 residues. Germline V lookup: CDR1 SGHTA, CDR2 FQGTGA. CDR3: CASSDRGNEQFF. The CDR3 nucleotides are TGTGCCAGCAGCGACAGGGGGAATGAGCAGTTCTTC.

The V call is TRBV9, the J call TRBJ1-6; TRBD1 aligns across 7 bases. Germline V CDR1 and CDR2: SGDLS, YYNGEE. This CDR3 contains 13 residues. V was pared by 2 bases and J by 8 bases, with 1 base of the junction left unmatched. CDR3 in DNA: TGTGCCAGCAGCGTTCAGGGGGATTCACCCCTCCACTTT. Translating it yields CASSVQGDSPLHF.